These 32 T cell receptor beta chains were sequenced from one sample in a study of shared clonotypes between healthy human individuals. The method was immunoSEQ multiplex PCR; TCRdb's version includes in-frame clones alone and lacks a portion of them. Seen here are some 2,400,000 clones, approximately 94% observed once, and the top ten hold more than 0.1%. Sequencing input: naive CD4+ T cells sorted from blood. The subset here: CD45RA+ positively selected. The source of these receptors is a man younger than 30 in good health.

The chain is built from TRBV2 and TRBJ1-5; D is perhaps TRBD1 (6 bases). V lost 6 bases, J lost 7 bases, and 13 bases lay in between. The CDR3 is 13 residues long. Per the germline V gene, CDR1 is SNHLY and CDR2 is FYNNEI. The CDR3 nucleotides read TGTGCCAGCAGGGTTACGGGACACCAGCCCCAGCATTTT. Translation: CASRVTGHQPQHF.

The V call is TRBV27, the J call TRBJ1-5, with 7 positions matching TRBD1. The germline gives CDR1 MNHEY, CDR2 SMNVEV (reference sequence). The CDR3 consists of 14 residues. After removal of 5 bases from V and 9 bases from J, the junction contained 10 bases not matched to a gene. The CDR3 DNA is TGTGCCAGCAGTAAAGAAACAGGGGCTGGGCCCCAGCATTTT. Amino acid sequence: CASSKETGAGPQHF.

This chain connects TRBV18 to TRBJ2-3, with TRBD1 identical over 9 bases. The germline gives CDR1 KGHSH, CDR2 LQKENI. The CDR3 contains 14 residues. Trimming at V came to 3 bases and at J to 6 bases, leaving 4 bases not matched to a gene. Written as DNA, the CDR3 is TGTGCCAGCTCACCCGGGACAGGGCCGGATACGCAGTATTTT. This sequence encodes CASSPGTGPDTQYF.

V and J are TRBV9 and TRBJ2-2; D is ambiguous. There are 14 residues in the CDR3. V was pared by 0 bases and J by 6 bases, with 9 bases between. Germline lookup yields CDR1 SGDLS and CDR2 YYNGEE. Written as DNA, the CDR3 is TGTGCCAGCAGCGTAGCCCTAGTGTCCGGGGAGCTGTTTTTT. Translation gives CASSVALVSGELFF.

The CDR3 here is CASSPRSLGSYEQYF. CDR3 nucleotides: TGTGCCAGCTCACCGCGGTCTTTAGGGTCCTACGAGCAGTACTTC. The chain has TRBV18 and TRBJ2-7; D not certain. Germline V gene data show CDR1 as KGHSH and CDR2 as LQKENI. The V gene lost 3 bases and the J gene lost 1 base, with 13 bases spanning the gap. This CDR3 is 15 amino acids long.

The J gene is TRBJ2-7, the V gene TRBV2; TRBD2 matches at 10 bases. CDR3 length equals 13 residues. V shed 5 bases, J shed 4 bases, and the junction held 2 bases outside the gene matches. The germline gives CDR1 SNHLY, CDR2 FYNNEI. The CDR3: CASSTSGKYEQYF. The CDR3, as DNA: TGTGCCAGCAGTACTAGCGGGAAGTACGAGCAGTACTTC.

This clone was seen once. The chain links TRBV19 to TRBJ2-7; 9 bases are shared with TRBD1. This CDR3 is 14 amino acids long. Trimming took 8 bases from V and 3 from J; bases not matched to a gene: 8. Germline values: CDR1 LNHDA, CDR2 SQIVND (reference sequence). The CDR3, as DNA: TGTGCCAGTTCGGACAGGGGCCCAGACTACGAGCAGTACTTC. It is translated as CASSDRGPDYEQYF.

The chain is built from TRBV9 and TRBJ1-2, with TRBD1 identical over 8 bases. J lost 5 bases, V lost 1 base, and 4 bases had no gene match. Germline loops: CDR1 SGDLS, CDR2 YYNGEE. The CDR3 covers 14 residues. In DNA form, the CDR3 reads TGTGCCAGCAGCGTACTCGACAGGGGATATGGCTACACCTTC. Its translation: CASSVLDRGYGYTF.

A note on this clone: At one end the junction does not follow the germline gene, possibly because of a read error. This rearrangement joins TRBV7-7 to TRBJ2-3; 10 bases map to TRBD2. The CDR3 consists of 15 residues. The germline gives CDR1 SSHAT, CDR2 FNYEAQ (reference sequence). CDR3 residues: CASSLVSGGTDTQYF. CDR3 bases: TGTGCTAGCAGCTTAGTTAGCGGGGGGACAGATACGCAGTATTTT.

This chain connects TRBV7-8 to TRBJ1-5; D unresolved. CDR1 SGHVS and CDR2 FQNEAQ come from the germline V gene. The length of the CDR3 is 14 residues. V was clipped by 1 base and J by 0 bases, with 4 bases between them. This CDR3 reads CASSLGASNQPQHF. The DNA for the CDR3 is TGTGCCAGCAGCTTAGGGGCTAGCAATCAGCCCCAGCATTTT.

This clone was recorded once. The J gene is TRBJ1-5, the V gene TRBV5-8; D unresolved. Trimming pared 4 bases from V and 6 bases from J, leaving 8 bases between. The CDR3 has 12 residues. Germline V gives CDR1 SGHTS, CDR2 YDEGEE. The CDR3 DNA reads TGTGCCAGCAGCGAGTTAAGTCAGCCCCAGCATTTT. Translated: CASSELSQPQHF.

Comment on this clone: The sample contains more than one DNA sequence encoding this CDR3. V usage is TRBV5-4 and J usage is TRBJ2-1; D is possibly TRBD1 (5 bases). The germline V gene encodes CDR1 SGHNT and CDR2 YYREEE (reference sequence). V lost 0 bases and J lost 0, with 7 bases in between. This CDR3 is 15 amino acids long. The CDR3 is CASSLEGLSYNEQFF. CDR3 nucleotide sequence: TGTGCCAGCAGCTTGGAGGGGCTCTCCTACAATGAGCAGTTCTTC.

The V and J genes are TRBV9 and TRBJ1-4; the D is unclear. Germline CDR1 and CDR2: SGDLS and YYNGEE. This CDR3 has 15 amino acids. Trimming took 0 bases from V and 3 from J, leaving 9 bases between them. The CDR3 here is CASSVGAVANEKLFF. Here the CDR3 DNA reads TGTGCCAGCAGCGTAGGGGCAGTAGCTAATGAAAAACTGTTTTTT.

This clone was observed a single time. This sequence joins TRBV27 and TRBJ2-2; 13 bases fit TRBD2. Per germline, CDR1 MNHEY and CDR2 SMNVEV (reference sequence). V dropped 5 bases and J dropped 1; count of bases not matched to a gene: 7. This CDR3 is built from 18 residues. DNA of the CDR3: TGTGCCAGCAGTCCTGTAGGGACTAGCGGGGTGAACACCGGGGAGCTGTTTTTT. Translation gives CASSPVGTSGVNTGELFF.

V and J are TRBV19 and TRBJ1-2; D might be TRBD1 (5 bases). From germline, CDR1 is LNHDA and CDR2 SQIVND (reference sequence). Trimming cost V 8 bases and J 5 bases, with 18 bases left between them. The length of the CDR3 is 14 residues. In nucleotides, the CDR3 is TGTGCCAGTCAAAGGCGGGACGGTCGATATGGCTACACCTTC. It is translated as CASQRRDGRYGYTF.

The chain uses TRBV2 and TRBJ2-7, with 8 bases identical to TRBD2. The CDR3 runs 14 residues. Germline CDR1 and CDR2: SNHLY and FYNNEI. Germline trimming cut 8 bases from V and 0 bases from J; bases unmatched to any gene: 6. CDR3 amino acids: CASRVSGNSYEQYF. The DNA for the CDR3 is TGTGCCAGCCGAGTTAGCGGGAACTCCTACGAGCAGTACTTC.

Only a few counts were recorded for this clone. Other DNA sequences within the sample encode an identical CDR3. CDR3 sequence: CASSQTSGSTDTQYF. CDR3 nucleotides: TGTGCCAGTAGTCAGACTAGCGGGAGCACAGATACGCAGTATTTT. J is TRBJ2-3 and V is TRBV19; 10 positions match TRBD2. CDR1 is LNHDA and CDR2 is SQIVND in the germline V gene (reference sequence). The CDR3 spans 15 residues. Germline trimming cut 5 bases from V and 0 bases from J; bases unmatched to any gene: 2.

This chain joins TRBV7-2 and TRBJ2-7, with D perhaps TRBD1 (5 bases). Trimming took 5 bases from V and 7 from J, leaving 12 bases between them. Germline CDR1 reads SGHTA; CDR2 reads FQGNSA. The CDR3 is 12 amino acids. DNA of the CDR3: TGTGCCAGCAGCCAGAACAGGCGAGAGCAGTACTTC. This codes for CASSQNRREQYF.

This clone has a single count. The rearrangement uses TRBV19 and TRBJ2-5, with 12 bases matching TRBD2. The germline V gene has CDR1 LNHDA and CDR2 SQIVND (reference sequence). V was clipped by 1 base and J by 3 bases; unmatched bases: 0. CDR3 size: 15 residues. The CDR3, as DNA: TGTGCCAGTAGTATAGGACTAGCGGGAGAAGAGACCCAGTACTTC. It translates to CASSIGLAGEETQYF.

This rearrangement joins TRBV28 to TRBJ1-2; D unresolved. Germline V gives CDR1 MDHEN, CDR2 SYDVKM. The CDR3 sequence is 16 residues long. V shed 8 bases and J shed 5 bases, with 24 bases lying between them. CDR3 sequence reads: CASRNPGPDFGYGYTF. The CDR3 nucleotides read TGTGCCAGCCGAAACCCGGGTCCAGATTTTGGGTATGGCTACACCTTC.

This chain joins TRBV2 and TRBJ2-3, with 13 bases fitting TRBD2. This CDR3 region has 15 residues. Germline lookup yields CDR1 SNHLY and CDR2 FYNNEI. J was trimmed by 3 bases and V by 9 bases; bases with no gene match: 6. The CDR3 loop is CARRTSGSSTDTQYF. The CDR3 DNA follows: TGTGCCAGAAGGACTAGCGGGAGCTCTACAGATACGCAGTATTTT.

This sequence joins TRBV9 and TRBJ2-3; tentatively, D is TRBD1 or TRBD2 (5 bases each). The V end was cut by 4 bases, the J end by 1 base, with 19 bases between. The CDR3 totals 17 residues. Germline-derived CDR1 and CDR2 are SGDLS and YYNGEE. CDR3 residues: CASSPKGLVGGTDTQYF. In DNA form, the CDR3 reads TGTGCCAGCAGCCCAAAGGGGCTCGTGGGAGGCACAGATACGCAGTATTTT.

This clone is a singleton in its sample. The chain employs TRBV15 and TRBJ2-7; D is tentatively TRBD1 or TRBD2 (5 bases each). With 8 bases removed from V and 4 bases from J, the gap between germline ends came to 15 bases. Germline values: CDR1 LNHNV, CDR2 YYDKDF (reference sequence). This CDR3 has 13 amino acids. For the CDR3, the DNA is TGTGCCACCGGTGGGGACGGTCTGTACGAGCAGTACTTC. Its protein is CATGGDGLYEQYF.

J is TRBJ1-5 and V is TRBV4-3; no clear D gene. The CDR3 runs 14 residues. CDR1 and CDR2 (germline): LGHNA, YSLEER. Between the trimmed V and J ends, which lost 0 bases and 7 bases, there was a span of 10 bases. The CDR3 DNA reads as TGCGCCAGCAGCCAAGAGAGAGGGATCCAGCCCCAGCATTTT. This encodes CASSQERGIQPQHF.

The chain employs TRBV4-1 and TRBJ1-6; D not resolved. V was clipped by 4 bases and J by 12 bases, with 13 bases between them. CDR3 length: 13 amino acids. Germline CDR1 is MGHRA and CDR2 is YSYEKL. For the CDR3, the DNA is TGCGCCAGCAGCCTGTCCCTAAGGGAACCCCTCCACTTT. It codes for CASSLSLREPLHF.

The gene calls are TRBV28 and TRBJ1-2; 9 bases match TRBD1. Germline V gene sequence: CDR1 MDHEN, CDR2 SYDVKM. CDR3 size: 11 residues. V dropped 9 bases and J dropped 6; count of bases not matched to a gene: 2. The CDR3 bases are TGTGCCAGTAACAGGGGGCATGGCTACACCTTC. It encodes CASNRGHGYTF.

This chain joins TRBV2 and TRBJ1-4; perhaps TRBD1 as D (5 bases). The CDR3 runs 13 residues. Trimming shortened V by 8 bases and J by 5 bases, and 12 bases separated the two germline ends. Germline V gives CDR1 SNHLY, CDR2 FYNNEI. The CDR3 region has the DNA TGTGCCAGCCGGTGGGGACTAAATGAAAAACTGTTTTTT. It encodes CASRWGLNEKLFF.

The chain couples TRBV5-6 to TRBJ1-2; 9 nucleotides agree with TRBD1. Germline CDR1 reads SGHDT; CDR2 reads YYEEEE. The CDR3 length is 17 residues. The V and J ends lost 4 bases and 1 base, in that order; junction bases with no gene match: 11. CDR3: CASSRYEGQGLNYGYTF. The CDR3, as DNA: TGTGCCAGCAGCCGGTACGAGGGACAGGGACTTAACTATGGCTACACCTTC. Combining the CDR3 with reference TRBV5-6 and TRBJ1-2 gives the whole variable domain DAGVTQSPTHLIKTRGQQVTLRCSPKSGHDTVSWYQQALGQGPQFIFQYYEEEERQRGNFPDRFSGHQFPNYSSELNVNALLLGDSALYLCASSRYEGQGLNYGYTFGSGTRLTVV.

The J gene is TRBJ2-5, the V gene TRBV7-2, with D uncertain. The CDR3 length is 14 residues. The V end was cut by 0 bases, the J end by 5 bases, with 10 bases between. Germline CDR1 SGHTA, CDR2 FQGNSA. The CDR3 sequence: CASSLALVKETQYF. CDR3 nucleotides: TGTGCCAGCAGCTTAGCGTTAGTCAAGGAGACCCAGTACTTC.

The genes are TRBV5-6 and TRBJ1-2; D is undetermined. Germline V gene data show CDR1 as SGHDT and CDR2 as YYEEEE. The CDR3 is 11 amino acids. Trimming pared 7 bases from V and 8 bases from J, leaving 12 bases between. CDR3 in amino acids: CASLRDEGYTF. CDR3 DNA: TGTGCCAGCCTTAGGGATGAAGGCTACACCTTC.

This clone was counted a single time. The chain has TRBV5-1 and TRBJ1-5, with 9 positions matching TRBD1. Germline V lookup: CDR1 SGHRS, CDR2 YFSETQ. V was pared by 4 bases and J by 2 bases, with 4 bases of the junction left unmatched. The length of the CDR3 is 15 residues. The CDR3 DNA follows: TGCGCCAGCAGCGAGGGACAGGGCGGCAATCAGCCCCAGCATTTT. Its protein product is CASSEGQGGNQPQHF.

The chain employs TRBV11-2 and TRBJ2-3; D gene uncertain. The CDR3 has 15 amino acids. Germline lookup yields CDR1 SGHAT and CDR2 FQNNGV. Trimming cost V 5 bases and J 3 bases, with 15 bases left between them. In nucleotides, the CDR3 is TGTGCCAGCAGCCGAACCGGGCCGACGACAGATACGCAGTATTTT. Translating gives CASSRTGPTTDTQYF.